One and the same sample provided the 28 T cell receptor beta chains below, sequenced in a study of blood T cell repertoires in COVID-19. Clones were read by immunoSEQ multiplex PCR, and TCRdb kept only the in-frame ones, dropping some. Here the sample spans roughly 300,000 clones, roughly 88% being singletons. Input material: peripheral blood. These receptors were collected from a young man with active or convalescent COVID-19.

The count of this clone is one. The CDR3: CASGTGGGWETQYF. CDR3 DNA: TGTGCCAGCGGGACAGGGGGCGGATGGGAGACCCAGTACTTC. The chain carries TRBV7-9 and TRBJ2-5, with 12 positions matching TRBD1. Germline CDR1 is SEHNR and CDR2 is FQNEAQ (reference sequence). The trim removed 8 bases at V and 5 bases at J, leaving 6 bases unmatched. The CDR3 sequence is 14 residues long.

This rearrangement joins TRBV6-5 to TRBJ1-6; D is unclear. Germline V gives CDR1 MNHEY, CDR2 SVGAGI. This CDR3 contains 16 residues. V lost 2 bases to trimming and J lost 5 bases, with 13 bases between them. The CDR3 reads CASSYTSGSDNSPLHF. The CDR3 nucleotides are TGTGCCAGCAGTTACACATCTGGGAGCGATAATTCACCCCTCCACTTT.

J is TRBJ2-1 and V is TRBV11-2; D remains unclear. The CDR3 has 14 residues. V was pared by 1 base and J by 8 bases, with 12 bases between. Germline-derived CDR1 and CDR2 are SGHAT and FQNNGV. CDR3 protein: CASSLAGLLDEQFF. The CDR3 nucleotides read TGTGCCAGCAGCTTAGCTGGCTTGTTGGATGAGCAGTTCTTC.

This chain joins TRBV3-1 (or the pseudogene TRBV3-2) and TRBJ2-2; 13 nucleotides align to TRBD2. The CDR3 runs 15 residues. Germline V lookup: CDR1 LGHDT, CDR2 YNNKEL (reference sequence). Losses at the gene ends were 4 bases for V and 5 bases for J; bases not matched to a gene: 1. Here the CDR3 DNA reads TGTGCCAGCAGCCCGACTAGCGGGGGGACCGGGGAGCTGTTTTTT. Translation gives CASSPTSGGTGELFF.

The V and J genes are TRBV19 and TRBJ2-5; 12 nucleotides match TRBD2. V shed 4 bases, J shed 4 bases, and the junction held 10 bases outside the gene matches. The germline V gene encodes CDR1 LNHDA and CDR2 SQIVND (reference sequence). The CDR3 totals 17 residues. The CDR3 DNA is TGTGCCAGTAGTAGCTACGCTAGCGGGGGGGCCCTAGAGACCCAGTACTTC. Its translation: CASSSYASGGALETQYF.

This sequence joins TRBV12-3 or TRBV12-4 and TRBJ1-4; D remains ambiguous. The germline V and J ends were trimmed by 3 bases and 8 bases, with 7 bases remaining between them. The CDR3 sequence is 12 residues long. This CDR3 reads CASSFGPEKLFF. The CDR3 DNA reads as TGTGCCAGCAGTTTCGGTCCCGAAAAACTGTTTTTT.

The J gene is TRBJ1-2, the V gene TRBV3-1 (or the pseudogene TRBV3-2); the match to TRBD1 covers 9 bases. CDR1 and CDR2 from the germline V gene are LGHDT and YNNKEL (reference sequence). The CDR3 runs 15 residues. V shed 5 bases and J 0 bases; nucleotides not matched to a gene: 4. For the CDR3, the DNA is TGTGCCAGCAGCGCAGGGGACAGGGCTAACTATGGCTACACCTTC. Amino acids: CASSAGDRANYGYTF.

This clone was seen more than once but under ten times. The J gene is TRBJ1-2, the V gene TRBV7-9, with D maybe TRBD1 (6 bases). CDR3 length: 16 amino acids. Germline values: CDR1 SEHNR, CDR2 FQNEAQ (reference sequence). Trimming left V 4 bases short and J 5 bases short, with 20 bases between. The DNA of the CDR3 is TGTGCCAGCAGCTCCGAAACAGGGTATCCCCCATATGGCTACACCTTC. Its protein product is CASSSETGYPPYGYTF. Variable domain in full (rest from reference TRBV7-9 and TRBJ1-2): DTGVSQNPRHKITKRGQNVTFRCDPISEHNRLYWYRQTLGQGPEFLTYFQNEAQLEKSRLLSDRFSAERPKGSFSTLEIQRTEQGDSAMYLCASSSETGYPPYGYTFGSGTRLTVV.

This clone was observed a single time. V gene TRBV3-1 (or the pseudogene TRBV3-2) combines with J gene TRBJ1-1; D might be TRBD1 (5 bases). V shed 4 bases and J shed 9 bases, with 21 bases lying between them. The CDR3 is 15 residues long. Germline V lookup: CDR1 LGHDT, CDR2 YNNKEL (reference sequence). In DNA form, the CDR3 reads TGTGCCAGCAGCCCTTCGTCGGGACGGGCGGGAAAAGCTTTCTTT. It codes for CASSPSSGRAGKAFF.

The chain couples TRBV7-9 to TRBJ1-2; a possible D gene is TRBD1 (6 bases). The CDR3 runs to 15 residues. The V and J ends lost 8 bases and 1 base respectively, with 17 bases between them. Germline-derived CDR1 and CDR2 are SEHNR and FQNEAQ (reference sequence). The CDR3 sequence: CASSAPGQINYGYTF. CDR3 in DNA: TGTGCCAGCTCCGCCCCGGGACAAATTAACTATGGCTACACCTTC.

This rearrangement joins TRBV6-5 to TRBJ1-1; D is possibly TRBD1 (5 bases). Germline assignment: CDR1 MNHEY and CDR2 SVGAGI. With 7 bases removed from V and 5 bases from J, the gap between germline ends came to 14 bases. CDR3 length: 13 amino acids. CDR3 amino acids: CASNRWGETEAFF. CDR3 coding DNA: TGTGCCAGCAACCGATGGGGGGAAACTGAAGCTTTCTTT.

The chain uses TRBV5-1 and TRBJ2-1; 7 bases align to TRBD1. V trimming: 4 bases; J trimming: 0 bases; junction bases outside the gene matches: 10. The CDR3 loop spans 17 amino acids. Germline CDR1 and CDR2: SGHRS and YFSETQ. The CDR3: CASSGNPTGSSYNEQFF. CDR3 nucleotides: TGCGCCAGCAGCGGGAACCCGACAGGGAGCTCCTACAATGAGCAGTTCTTC.

The V call is TRBV4-3, the J call TRBJ2-5, with D tentatively TRBD2 (5 bases). V was shortened by 2 bases and J by 5 bases, with 18 bases between the two germline ends. The CDR3 loop spans 16 amino acids. Germline CDR1 and CDR2: LGHNA and YSLEER. The CDR3 is CASSQNGVGIGETQYF. The CDR3 region has the DNA TGCGCCAGCAGCCAAAATGGGGTCGGGATTGGGGAGACCCAGTACTTC.

The chain has TRBV7-9 and TRBJ2-3, with no clear D. Germline lookup yields CDR1 SEHNR and CDR2 FQNEAQ (reference sequence). Between the trimmed V and J ends, which lost 4 bases and 2 bases, there was a span of 7 bases. CDR3 length: 13 residues. The CDR3 spells CASSSLNTDTQYF. In nucleotides, the CDR3 is TGTGCCAGCAGCTCACTTAACACAGATACGCAGTATTTT.

CDR3 residues: CASSVYQNYGYTF. CDR3 bases: TGTGCCAGCAGCGTATATCAGAACTATGGCTACACCTTC. The chain is built from TRBV9 and TRBJ1-2; D not resolved. CDR3 size: 13 residues. The germline V gene encodes CDR1 SGDLS and CDR2 YYNGEE. V shed 1 base and J shed 2 bases, with 6 bases lying between them.

V usage is TRBV3-1 (or the pseudogene TRBV3-2) and J usage is TRBJ2-1; D possibly corresponds to TRBD2 (5 bases). Germline V gene sequence: CDR1 LGHDT, CDR2 YNNKEL (reference sequence). The CDR3 consists of 14 residues. Between the trimmed V and J ends, which lost 2 bases and 5 bases, there was a span of 10 bases. The CDR3 reads CASSQLAANNEQFF. CDR3 DNA sequence: TGTGCCAGCAGCCAACTAGCAGCCAACAATGAGCAGTTCTTC.

This chain links TRBV6-2 or TRBV6-3 with TRBJ2-2; 9 nucleotides line up with TRBD2. Germline V gives CDR1 MNHEY, CDR2 SVGEGT. CDR3 length: 14 amino acids. Trimming at V came to 5 bases and at J to 6 bases, leaving 4 bases not matched to a gene. Written as DNA, the CDR3 is TGTGCCAGCAGTCAGGGACTAGCTGCCGGGGAGCTGTTTTTT. Protein sequence: CASSQGLAAGELFF.

The chain combines TRBV7-9 with TRBJ1-6; 8 bases are a match to TRBD1. V was clipped by 3 bases and J by 6 bases; unmatched bases: 7. Germline V gives CDR1 SEHNR, CDR2 FQNEAQ (reference sequence). The CDR3 is made up of 16 amino acids. CDR3 coding DNA: TGTGCCAGCAGCTTCCGAAACCAGGGGGCTAATTCACCCCTCCACTTT. This encodes CASSFRNQGANSPLHF.

This CDR3 reads CASSIVRGQGRGYTF. CDR3 sequence (DNA): TGTGCCAGTAGTATAGTGAGGGGACAGGGCCGCGGCTACACCTTC. The chain carries TRBV19 and TRBJ1-2; 9 nucleotides agree with TRBD1. The CDR3 length is 15 residues. Germline V gives CDR1 LNHDA, CDR2 SQIVND (reference sequence). With 1 base clipped from V and 8 bases from J, the junction kept 8 bases outside the gene matches.

The gene calls are TRBV5-4 and TRBJ1-2; TRBD1 aligns across 7 bases. Trimming cost V 4 bases and J 2 bases; bases outside gene matches: 11. The CDR3 spans 16 residues. Germline V lookup: CDR1 SGHNT, CDR2 YYREEE (reference sequence). The CDR3 loop reads CASSPPSTGTNYGYTF. The CDR3 DNA sequence: TGTGCCAGCAGCCCACCATCGACAGGGACCAACTATGGCTACACCTTC.

This chain links TRBV3-1 (or the pseudogene TRBV3-2) with TRBJ1-1; no firm D call. The germline V gene has CDR1 LGHDT and CDR2 YNNKEL (reference sequence). V gave up 0 bases and J gave up 0 bases, with 8 bases separating them. The CDR3 totals 15 residues. The CDR3 spells CASSQDPGLNTEAFF. CDR3 nucleotide sequence: TGTGCCAGCAGCCAAGATCCAGGATTGAACACTGAAGCTTTCTTT.

CDR3 sequence reads: CASSPISGYGNYGYTF. DNA for the CDR3: TGTGCCAGCTCACCAATTTCGGGGTACGGTAACTATGGCTACACCTTC. The chain carries TRBV18 and TRBJ1-2; D uncertain. This CDR3 is 16 amino acids long. The germline V gene encodes CDR1 KGHSH and CDR2 LQKENI. Between the trimmed V and J ends, which lost 2 bases and 1 base, there was a span of 14 bases.

This clone was observed once. The chain is built from TRBV10-3 and TRBJ2-5; D is possibly TRBD1 (6 bases). With 0 bases removed from V and 4 bases from J, the gap between germline ends came to 12 bases. This CDR3 has 15 amino acids. CDR1 ENHRY and CDR2 SYGVKD come from the germline V gene. For the CDR3, the DNA is TGTGCCATCAGTGAGTCTGGGGGCCTTCGAGAGACCCAGTACTTC. Protein sequence: CAISESGGLRETQYF.

The chain is built from TRBV2 and TRBJ2-5; TRBD2 agrees at 9 bases. The CDR3 runs to 15 residues. Germline lookup yields CDR1 SNHLY and CDR2 FYNNEI. With V trimmed by 6 bases and J by 0 bases, 5 bases remained unmatched. CDR3 sequence reads: CASRARLADQETQYF. CDR3 nucleotides: TGTGCCAGCAGGGCCAGACTAGCGGACCAAGAGACCCAGTACTTC. The complete variable domain, with remaining parts taken from reference TRBV2 and TRBJ2-5, reads EPEVTQTPSHQVTQMGQEVILRCVPISNHLYFYWYRQILGQKVEFLVSFYNNEISEKSEIFDDQFSVERPDGSNFTLKIRSTKLEDSAMYFCASRARLADQETQYFGPGTRLLVL.

The CDR3, as DNA: TGTGCCAGCAGCCCCCTTACCAGCGGAGACACCGGGGAGCTGTTTTTT. Translated: CASSPLTSGDTGELFF. The genes are TRBV7-3 and TRBJ2-2, with D tentatively TRBD2 (5 bases). Germline CDR1 reads SGHTA; CDR2 reads FQGTGA. The CDR3 covers 16 residues. Between the trimmed V and J ends, which lost 5 bases and 3 bases, there was a span of 16 bases.

The chain uses TRBV10-2 and TRBJ2-7, with D possibly being TRBD2 (5 bases). This CDR3 region has 12 residues. CDR1 is WSHSY and CDR2 is SAAADI in the germline V gene. Trimming left V 8 bases short and J 2 bases short, with 10 bases between. CDR3 bases: TGCGCCAGCGAGGGCGGAGCCTACGAGCAGTACTTC. Its translation is CASEGGAYEQYF.

The genes are TRBV9 and TRBJ1-1; 7 bases map to TRBD1. Germline V gives CDR1 SGDLS, CDR2 YYNGEE. The CDR3 spans 16 residues. J gave up 3 bases and V 4 bases, and 12 bases lay outside the gene matches. CDR3 region: CASSSSRTGGDTEAFF. In DNA form, the CDR3 reads TGTGCCAGCAGCAGTAGTCGGACAGGTGGGGACACTGAAGCTTTCTTT.

The gene calls are TRBV7-6 and TRBJ1-6; TRBD1 matches at 8 bases. V gave up 3 bases and J gave up 10 bases; unmatched junction bases: 11. This CDR3 is 16 amino acids long. Germline V CDR1 and CDR2: SGHVS, FNYEAQ. CDR3 DNA sequence: TGTGCCAGCAGCTTGGCCCTCGACAGGGGAGGATCACCCCTCCACTTT. Translating it yields CASSLALDRGGSPLHF.